This T cell receptor (beta chain) was identified in a study of blood T cell repertoires in COVID-19. Study-level information: COVID-19 samples from acute and convalescent phases originated in the United States, Italy and Spain.

Trimming removed 2 bases from V and 3 bases from J; junction bases left unmatched: 1. The CDR3 contains 14 residues. Germline CDR1 is MNHEY and CDR2 is SVGEGT. How the authors handled the data: Amplifying reference gene primers gave estimates of nucleated cell counts. The table came from immunoSEQ multiplex PCR; TCRdb's copy has only in-frame clones and leaves some out. The V and J calls and clone size come from that table; D and trimming were worked out from the DNA. The profile covers tens of thousands of clones, with approximately 79% appearing a single time and approximately 15% taken by the ten largest.

The sequence was obtained from a man aged 60 to 75 with acute or convalescent COVID-19. This chain joins TRBV6-2 or TRBV6-3 and TRBJ1-2; 9 bases align to TRBD1. Sequencing used peripheral blood. CDR3 loop: CASSYRTGDYGYTF. In DNA, the CDR3 is TGTGCCAGCAGTTACCGGACAGGGGACTATGGCTACACCTTC.